This is a list of T cell receptor beta chains from one sample in a study of T cell responses to AZD1222 COVID-19 vaccine. The table came from immunoSEQ multiplex PCR; TCRdb's copy has only in-frame clones and leaves some out. This sample has 95,000 to 100,000 clones, with about 86% found just once. The specimen comprised peripheral blood, sampled on day 0 of AZD1222 vaccination. The source of these receptors is an adult in good health. Both conserved end residues are part of each CDR3. The order of the fields is V gene, clone size, J gene, CDR3 length, D gene, CDR3 protein, CDR3 DNA. D genes are given only for firm matches. Some rows mark clone size as missing; the rest say once, few, many or name a class of expanded clone.

TRBV11-2	-	TRBJ2-5	14	-	CASSPQWVLETQYF	TGTGCCAGCAGCCCCCAATGGGTATTGGAGACCCAGTACTTC
TRBV6-5	-	TRBJ1-5	15	TRBD1	CASSYSGQLNQPQHF	TGTGCCAGCAGTTACTCGGGACAGCTCAATCAGCCCCAGCATTTT
TRBV6-2/TRBV6-3	-	TRBJ1-5	13	TRBD1	CASSLTGNQPQHF	TGTGCCAGCAGTTTGACAGGGAATCAGCCCCAGCATTTT
TRBV10-3	-	TRBJ2-2	14	-	CANKADSDTGELFF	TGTGCCAACAAAGCGGACAGTGACACCGGGGAGCTGTTTTTT
TRBV19	-	TRBJ2-7	14	-	CASSVHPARDEQYF	TGTGCCAGTAGTGTCCACCCGGCCCGGGACGAGCAGTACTTC
TRBV10-3	-	TRBJ2-2	15	-	CAISESTGNTGELFF	TGTGCCATCAGTGAGTCGACAGGAAACACCGGGGAGCTGTTTTTT
TRBV20-1	few	TRBJ1-5	16	-	CSASGLGAWGNQPQHF	TGCAGTGCTAGTGGGTTGGGGGCGTGGGGCAATCAGCCCCAGCATTTT
TRBV6-5	-	TRBJ2-3	14	TRBD1	CASRTGLGEDTQYF	TGTGCCAGCAGGACAGGGCTTGGGGAAGATACGCAGTATTTT
TRBV15	-	TRBJ2-1	15	TRBD2	CATSEREGSYNEQFF	TGTGCCACCAGCGAGCGGGAGGGGTCCTACAATGAGCAGTTCTTC
TRBV19	few	TRBJ2-3	15	TRBD2	CASRPGLAGLDTQYF	TGTGCCAGTAGGCCGGGACTAGCGGGCCTAGATACGCAGTATTTT
TRBV6-6	-	TRBJ1-4	14	-	CASSYPTGNEKLFF	TGTGCCAGCAGTTACCCGACAGGAAATGAAAAACTGTTTTTT
TRBV7-9	-	TRBJ2-5	14	-	CASSLNREQETQYF	TGTGCCAGCAGCCTTAACCGGGAACAAGAGACCCAGTACTTC
TRBV9	-	TRBJ2-2	12	-	CASSAAPGELFF	TGTGCCAGCAGCGCAGCTCCCGGGGAGCTGTTTTTT
TRBV18	-	TRBJ1-4	15	TRBD1	CASSLFRGREEKLFF	TGTGCCAGCTCACTCTTCAGGGGGCGTGAGGAAAAACTGTTTTTT
TRBV28	-	TRBJ2-2	13	TRBD2	CASRTSGTGELFF	TGTGCCAGCAGAACTAGCGGAACCGGGGAGCTGTTTTTT
TRBV7-3	-	TRBJ2-7	16	-	CASSLGRDRPTYEQYF	TGTGCCAGCAGCTTAGGCCGGGACCGCCCGACTTACGAGCAGTACTTC
TRBV2	-	TRBJ1-4	14	-	CASSARGTGEKLFF	TGTGCCAGCAGTGCGAGGGGCACGGGTGAAAAACTGTTTTTT
TRBV6-5	-	TRBJ2-1	15	TRBD1	CASRTGGRSYNEQFF	TGTGCCAGCAGGACAGGGGGAAGGTCCTACAATGAGCAGTTCTTC
TRBV9	-	TRBJ2-2	14	-	CASSVPSNTGELFF	TGTGCCAGCAGCGTACCCTCAAACACCGGGGAGCTGTTTTTT
TRBV20-1	once	TRBJ2-5	14	-	CSASDVLGSETQYF	TGCAGTGCTAGTGATGTGTTGGGCAGTGAGACCCAGTACTTC
TRBV7-3	-	TRBJ1-2	15	-	CASSSEGRSGYGYTF	TGTGCCAGCAGCTCAGAGGGGCGGTCGGGATATGGCTACACCTTC
TRBV6-2/TRBV6-3	-	TRBJ2-1	16	-	CASSLSGTSSYNEQFF	TGTGCCAGCAGTTTGTCCGGGACCAGCTCCTACAATGAGCAGTTCTTC
TRBV27	-	TRBJ1-2	15	-	CASRLKPGPNYGYTF	TGTGCCAGCAGACTTAAGCCGGGCCCTAACTATGGCTACACCTTC
TRBV28	-	TRBJ2-2	12	-	CASSLRTGELFF	TGTGCCAGCAGTTTAAGGACCGGGGAGCTGTTTTTT
TRBV5-4	-	TRBJ2-7	13	-	CASSPRDAYEQYF	TGTGCCAGCAGCCCACGGGACGCCTACGAGCAGTACTTC
TRBV2	-	TRBJ1-1	13	-	CASTLGENTEAFF	TGTGCCAGCACCCTCGGGGAGAACACTGAAGCTTTCTTT
TRBV7-2	-	TRBJ1-1	18	-	CASSLAFGNLQEDTEAFF	TGTGCCAGCAGCTTAGCGTTTGGGAATCTACAGGAAGACACTGAAGCTTTCTTT
TRBV19	-	TRBJ2-2	17	TRBD2	CASTRIAGGPSTGELFF	TGTGCCAGTACCCGGATAGCGGGAGGGCCAAGCACCGGGGAGCTGTTTTTT
TRBV2	-	TRBJ1-2	12	-	CASRGGGYGYTF	TGTGCCAGCAGAGGCGGTGGTTATGGCTACACCTTC
TRBV18	-	TRBJ1-1	15	TRBD1	CASSPLTGVATEAFF	TGTGCCAGCTCACCTTTAACAGGGGTGGCCACTGAAGCTTTCTTT
TRBV28	-	TRBJ2-1	12	-	CASSLRYNEQFF	TGTGCCAGCAGTTTAAGGTACAATGAGCAGTTCTTC
TRBV6-5	-	TRBJ2-7	15	TRBD1	CASSSRTGQGGEQYF	TGTGCCAGCAGTTCGCGCACCGGACAGGGGGGTGAGCAGTACTTC
TRBV7-2	-	TRBJ2-2	15	-	CASSYGRTNTGELFF	TGTGCCAGCAGCTATGGGAGGACGAACACCGGGGAGCTGTTTTTT
TRBV28	-	TRBJ1-2	15	TRBD1	CASSDGQGRDYGYTF	TGTGCCAGCAGTGACGGACAGGGGCGCGACTATGGCTACACCTTC
TRBV2	-	TRBJ1-3	14	-	CASGASSSGNTIYF	TGTGCCAGCGGGGCTTCTAGCTCTGGAAACACCATATATTTT
TRBV5-4	-	TRBJ1-2	15	TRBD1	CASSLEGGQGKGYTF	TGTGCCAGCAGCTTGGAGGGTGGACAGGGAAAGGGCTACACCTTC
TRBV29-1	-	TRBJ1-3	13	-	CSVAPFSGNTIYF	TGCAGCGTGGCCCCCTTCTCTGGAAACACCATATATTTT
TRBV25-1	few	TRBJ2-3	13	TRBD2	CATGSGVTDTQYF	TGTGCCACCGGTAGCGGGGTCACAGATACGCAGTATTTT
TRBV11-2	once	TRBJ1-1	15	TRBD1	CASSLGGQGRTEAFF	TGTGCCAGCAGCTTAGGAGGACAGGGAAGGACTGAAGCTTTCTTT
TRBV11-2	-	TRBJ2-1	13	-	CASSLDQNNEQFF	TGTGCCAGCAGCTTAGATCAAAACAATGAGCAGTTCTTC
TRBV6-5	-	TRBJ2-1	13	-	CASSYSGRGEQFF	TGTGCCAGCAGTTACTCGGGGCGGGGTGAGCAGTTCTTC
TRBV28	-	TRBJ1-6	15	-	CASRSEGSYNSPLHF	TGTGCCAGCAGATCGGAGGGGTCCTATAATTCACCCCTCCACTTT
TRBV5-1	-	TRBJ2-7	18	TRBD2	CASSLDGTSGLSSYEQYF	TGCGCCAGCAGCCTTGACGGGACTAGCGGCCTAAGCTCCTACGAGCAGTACTTC
TRBV3-1/TRBV3-2	-	TRBJ2-5	14	TRBD2	CASSDQGGRETQYF	TGTGCCAGCAGCGACCAGGGCGGGAGAGAGACCCAGTACTTC
TRBV5-1	-	TRBJ2-3	16	-	CASSLASSRTTDTQYF	TGCGCCAGCAGCTTGGCCTCGTCCCGGACGACAGATACGCAGTATTTT
TRBV18	-	TRBJ1-2	13	-	CASSHPPNYGYTF	TGTGCCAGCTCACACCCCCCAAACTATGGCTACACCTTC
TRBV4-3	-	TRBJ2-7	17	TRBD2	CASSQDLPSGRRYEQYF	TGCGCCAGCAGCCAAGATCTGCCTAGCGGGAGAAGGTACGAGCAGTACTTC
TRBV5-4	-	TRBJ1-1	15	-	CASSLEAARGTEAFF	TGTGCCAGCAGCTTGGAGGCGGCCAGGGGCACTGAAGCTTTCTTT
TRBV4-2	-	TRBJ1-4	14	-	CASSPGQGNEKLFF	TGTGCCAGCAGCCCCGGGCAGGGGAATGAAAAACTGTTTTTT
TRBV19	few	TRBJ2-5	15	-	CASRPGTKKGETQYF	TGTGCCAGTAGACCCGGGACCAAAAAAGGAGAGACCCAGTACTTC